Listed below are T cell receptor beta chains from one sample, sequenced in a study of radiation and T cells in renal cell carcinoma. Repertoires were generated with immunoSEQ multiplex PCR, while TCRdb's copy carries only in-frame clones and drops some. Among about 120,000 clones listed, 81% were seen once. Sequenced material: blood, taken from a patient whose treatment included radiotherapy and nephrectomy. The receptors stem from a man in his fifties with renal cell carcinoma. Each CDR3 is given with its conserved first and last residue. Each record gives: clone size, V gene, J gene, CDR3 length, D gene, CDR3 protein, CDR3 DNA. A D gene is named only where the DNA matches it firmly. Clone size appears in some rows only: once, few, many, or a class for an expanded clone.

NA,TRBV7-8,TRBJ1-1,14,NA,CASSLGTMNTEAFF,TGTGCCAGCAGCTTAGGGACCATGAACACTGAAGCTTTCTTT
few,TRBV4-1,TRBJ2-7,13,NA,CASSRSPQDGQYF,TGCGCCAGCAGCCGATCACCCCAGGACGGGCAGTACTTC
NA,TRBV5-1,TRBJ1-1,15,NA,CASSLGQLAVTEAFF,TGCGCCAGCAGCTTGGGACAGTTGGCTGTCACTGAAGCTTTCTTT
NA,TRBV6-1,TRBJ1-2,11,NA,CASSDNYGYTF,TGTGCCAGCAGTGACAACTATGGCTACACCTTC
NA,TRBV5-1,TRBJ1-2,14,NA,CASSLSDGDYGYTF,TGCGCCAGCAGCTTGTCAGACGGTGACTATGGCTACACCTTC
few,TRBV4-2,TRBJ1-4,14,TRBD1,CASSQIRTGGRLFF,TGTGCCAGCAGCCAGATCAGGACAGGGGGCCGTTTGTTTTTT
NA,TRBV2,TRBJ2-4,14,NA,CASSEGRRLNIQYF,TGTGCCAGCAGTGAGGGGAGGAGGTTGAACATTCAGTACTTC
NA,TRBV5-6,TRBJ1-4,15,NA,CASSLSSSYNEKLFF,TGTGCCAGCAGCTTGTCATCAAGCTATAATGAAAAACTGTTTTTT
NA,TRBV4-3,TRBJ2-2,16,TRBD1,CASSQDRTGGTGELFF,TGCGCCAGCAGCCAAGATCGGACAGGAGGAACCGGGGAGCTGTTTTTT
NA,TRBV7-2,TRBJ2-4,12,NA,CASKAPENIQYF,TGTGCCAGCAAAGCTCCGGAAAACATTCAGTACTTC
NA,TRBV5-1,TRBJ2-7,12,NA,CASSFSSHEQYF,TGCGCCAGCAGCTTTTCCTCACACGAGCAGTACTTC
NA,TRBV4-1,TRBJ2-1,13,NA,CASSQRLVNEQFF,TGCGCCAGCAGCCAAAGACTAGTGAATGAGCAGTTCTTC
NA,TRBV19,TRBJ2-1,18,TRBD1,CASSIEGQALSSYNEQFF,TGTGCCAGTAGTATAGAGGGACAGGCCCTAAGCTCCTACAATGAGCAGTTCTTC
NA,TRBV28,TRBJ2-7,14,TRBD2,CASSSLAGTYEQYF,TGTGCCAGCAGTTCACTAGCGGGCACCTACGAGCAGTACTTC
NA,TRBV9,TRBJ2-1,16,NA,CASSPVGARSYNEQFF,TGTGCCAGCAGCCCCGTAGGGGCGCGCTCCTACAATGAGCAGTTCTTC
NA,TRBV5-1,TRBJ2-5,12,NA,CASREIGETQYF,TGCGCCAGCAGGGAGATCGGAGAGACCCAGTACTTC
NA,TRBV14,TRBJ1-6,10,NA,CASRYSPLHF,TGTGCCAGCCGATACTCCCCCCTCCACTTT
once,TRBV11-2,TRBJ2-7,13,NA,CASSFQSSYEQYF,TGTGCCAGCAGCTTTCAGAGCTCCTACGAGCAGTACTTC
once,TRBV19,TRBJ1-2,15,NA,CASSIRTEAPYGYTF,TGTGCCAGTAGTATTCGGACTGAGGCGCCCTATGGCTACACCTTC
NA,TRBV2,TRBJ2-5,18,NA,CASLRGIVSRVNRETQYF,TGTGCCAGCCTGCGGGGCATTGTTTCGAGGGTTAATAGAGAGACCCAGTACTTC
NA,TRBV10-1,TRBJ2-1,15,TRBD1,CASSPKDRGLEEQFF,TGCGCCAGCAGTCCCAAGGACAGGGGTCTTGAGGAGCAGTTCTTC
NA,TRBV5-1,TRBJ2-1,15,TRBD1,CASSLGQGESNEQFF,TGCGCCAGCAGCTTAGGACAGGGTGAATCCAATGAGCAGTTCTTC
NA,TRBV27,TRBJ2-7,11,NA,CASSIGNEQYF,TGTGCCAGCAGCATAGGGAACGAGCAGTACTTC
NA,TRBV6-1,TRBJ1-1,16,NA,CASSEMPGQGSSEAFF,TGTGCCAGCAGTGAAATGCCAGGGCAAGGTTCGAGTGAAGCTTTCTTT
NA,TRBV6-6,TRBJ2-7,13,TRBD2,CASFTSDSYEQYF,TGTGCCAGCTTCACTAGCGACTCCTACGAGCAGTACTTC
NA,TRBV5-1,TRBJ2-7,12,NA,CASSIQGYEQYF,TGCGCCAGCAGCATACAGGGTTACGAGCAGTACTTC
once,TRBV10-2,TRBJ1-2,14,NA,CASSDGTFNYGYTF,TGCGCCAGCAGTGACGGGACTTTTAACTATGGCTACACCTTC
NA,TRBV28,TRBJ1-1,14,NA,CASSPAQSGTEAFF,TGTGCCAGCAGCCCGGCTCAGAGTGGCACTGAAGCTTTCTTT
NA,TRBV28,TRBJ2-7,14,NA,CASSLQEGRDEQYF,TGTGCCAGCAGCCTCCAAGAGGGCAGGGACGAGCAGTACTTC
few,TRBV5-1,TRBJ1-3,14,NA,CASSLDSAGNTIYF,TGCGCCAGCAGCTTGGATTCTGCTGGAAACACCATATATTTT
NA,TRBV7-9,TRBJ1-4,15,NA,CASSLSAATNEKLFF,TGTGCCAGCAGCTTATCGGCGGCAACTAATGAAAAACTGTTTTTT
NA,TRBV5-4,TRBJ1-2,14,TRBD1,CASSMEGTVGGYTF,TGTGCCAGCAGCATGGAGGGGACAGTGGGTGGCTACACCTTC
many,TRBV19,TRBJ2-5,13,TRBD1,CASSPGQEETQYF,TGTGCCAGTAGTCCGGGACAGGAAGAGACCCAGTACTTC
NA,TRBV6-5,TRBJ2-7,15,NA,CASSYHGGQVDEQYF,TGTGCCAGCAGTTACCACGGGGGGCAGGTTGACGAGCAGTACTTC
once,TRBV7-9,TRBJ2-1,13,TRBD1,CASSLDTGVEQFF,TGTGCCAGCAGCCTCGATACAGGGGTTGAGCAGTTCTTC
NA,TRBV21-1,TRBJ2-1,21,NA,CASSRCALRDLLRVSRGVQFF,TGTGCCAGCAGCAGATGCGCTCTACGGGACCTATTACGTGTGTCTCGTGGAGTTCAGTTCTTC
NA,TRBV2,TRBJ2-1,14,NA,CASSEDAGRNEQFF,TGTGCCAGCAGTGAAGACGCTGGGAGAAATGAGCAGTTCTTC
NA,TRBV6-1,TRBJ2-7,14,NA,CASSERSHIGEQYF,TGTGCCAGCAGCGAAAGGAGCCACATCGGGGAGCAGTACTTC
NA,TRBV5-1,TRBJ2-2,14,NA,CASSLGGLTGELFF,TGCGCCAGCAGCTTGGGAGGCCTCACCGGGGAGCTGTTTTTT
NA,TRBV19,TRBJ2-7,15,NA,CASSFAGSRAYEQYF,TGTGCCAGTAGTTTTGCGGGAAGCAGAGCCTACGAGCAGTACTTC
NA,TRBV10-2,TRBJ2-5,15,TRBD1,CASSNQGAGQETQYF,TGCGCCAGCAGTAACCAGGGGGCTGGGCAAGAGACCCAGTACTTC
NA,TRBV19,TRBJ2-3,13,NA,CASSFRSGVTQYF,TGTGCCAGTAGTTTCCGATCTGGGGTGACGCAGTATTTT